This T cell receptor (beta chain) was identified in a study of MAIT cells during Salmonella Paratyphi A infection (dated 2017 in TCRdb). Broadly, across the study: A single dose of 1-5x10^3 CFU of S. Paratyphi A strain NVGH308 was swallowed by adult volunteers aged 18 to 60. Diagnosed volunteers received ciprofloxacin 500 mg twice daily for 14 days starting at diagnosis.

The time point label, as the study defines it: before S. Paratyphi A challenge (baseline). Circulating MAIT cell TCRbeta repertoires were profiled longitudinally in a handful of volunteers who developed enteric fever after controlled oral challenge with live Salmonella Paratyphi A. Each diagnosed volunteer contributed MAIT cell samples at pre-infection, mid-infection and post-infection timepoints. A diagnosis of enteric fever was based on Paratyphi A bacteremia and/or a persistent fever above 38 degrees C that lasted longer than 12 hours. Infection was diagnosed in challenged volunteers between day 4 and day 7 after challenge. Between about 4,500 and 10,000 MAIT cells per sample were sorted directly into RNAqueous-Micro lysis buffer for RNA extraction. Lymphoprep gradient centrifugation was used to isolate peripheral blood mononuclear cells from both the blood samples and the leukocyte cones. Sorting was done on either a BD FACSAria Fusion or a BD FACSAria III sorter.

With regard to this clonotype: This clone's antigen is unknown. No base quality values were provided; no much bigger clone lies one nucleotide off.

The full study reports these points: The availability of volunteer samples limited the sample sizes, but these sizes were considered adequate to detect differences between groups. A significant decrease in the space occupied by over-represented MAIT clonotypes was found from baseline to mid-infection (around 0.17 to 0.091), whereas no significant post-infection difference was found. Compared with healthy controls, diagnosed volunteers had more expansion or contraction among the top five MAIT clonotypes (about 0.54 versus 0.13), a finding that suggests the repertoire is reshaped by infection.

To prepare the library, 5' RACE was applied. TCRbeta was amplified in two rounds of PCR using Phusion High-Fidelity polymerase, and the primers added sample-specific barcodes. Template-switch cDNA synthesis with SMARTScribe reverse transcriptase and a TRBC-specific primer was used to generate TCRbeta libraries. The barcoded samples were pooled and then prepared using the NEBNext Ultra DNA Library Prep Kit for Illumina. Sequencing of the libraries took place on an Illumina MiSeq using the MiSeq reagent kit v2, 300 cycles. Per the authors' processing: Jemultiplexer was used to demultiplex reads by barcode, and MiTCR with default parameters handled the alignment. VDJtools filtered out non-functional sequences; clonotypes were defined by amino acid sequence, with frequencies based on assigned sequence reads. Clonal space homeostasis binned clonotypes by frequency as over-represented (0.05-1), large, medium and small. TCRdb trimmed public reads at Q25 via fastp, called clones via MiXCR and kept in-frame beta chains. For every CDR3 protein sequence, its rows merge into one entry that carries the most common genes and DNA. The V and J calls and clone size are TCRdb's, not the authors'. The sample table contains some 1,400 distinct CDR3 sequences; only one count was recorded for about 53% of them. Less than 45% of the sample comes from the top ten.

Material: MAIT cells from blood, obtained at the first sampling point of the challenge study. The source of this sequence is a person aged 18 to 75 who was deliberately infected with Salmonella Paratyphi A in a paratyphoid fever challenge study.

The sequence in DNA is TGCAGTGCTAGAGCCGGACTAGCCACAGATACGCAGTATTTT. Its translation is CSARAGLATDTQYF. The rearrangement joined TRBV20-1 to TRBJ2-3, with 8 bases matching TRBD2. Relative to germline, V is missing 1 base and J is missing 2 bases, with 2 bases of the junction outside any gene match. Looking up the germline V gene (reference sequence) yields CDR1 DFQATT and CDR2 SNEGSKA. The CDR3 covers 14 residues, taking in both the cysteine and the phenylalanine. Here the CDR3 DNA is all that survives: 42 bases in frame from base 1.